This T cell receptor beta chain was documented in a study of blood T cell repertoires in COVID-19. Study details: Donors in the United States, Italy and Spain gave samples during acute or convalescent COVID-19. The analysed material was cDNA or gDNA that came from T cells, B-cell-depleted T cells, or PBMCs.

The CDR3 consists of 15 residues. The ends were cut back, 6 bases at V and 4 bases at J, with 17 bases in the middle. Germline CDR1 and CDR2: KGHSH and LQKENI. In the authors' workflow: Amplification of reference gene primers was used by the study to estimate nucleated cell counts. Profiling relied on immunoSEQ multiplex PCR, and the TCRdb table lists in-frame clones only, not all of them. The DNA was the basis for D and trimming; V, J and clone size are from that table. The sample contains tens of thousands of clones, approximately 88% of which appear only once. The material sequenced was peripheral blood. The clonotype was recovered from a woman of 80 years or more with active or convalescent COVID-19. The V gene is TRBV18, the J gene TRBJ2-3; D perhaps matches TRBD2 (5 bases). This CDR3 is CASSASSSPPDTQYF. In DNA, the CDR3 is TGTGCCAGCTCTGCTAGCTCCTCCCCACCAGATACGCAGTATTTT.